The 11 T cell receptor beta chains listed next were all sequenced from one sample in a study of shared clonotypes between healthy human individuals. The assay was immunoSEQ multiplex PCR, and TCRdb's table has in-frame clones only and misses some. The sample yields around 2.1 million clones, roughly 91% seen once. Naive CD8 cells, CD45RO-negative and positively selected for CCR7, excluded terminally differentiated effector memory CD45RA+ cells. The material sequenced was naive CD8+ T cells from PBMCs. The source of these receptors is a man aged 18 to 29 in good health. Some clones in this sample may be carry-over from other donors' samples.

J is TRBJ2-7 and V is TRBV29-1; D is unclear. CDR1 SQVTM and CDR2 ANQGSEA come from the germline V gene. The CDR3 length is 11 residues. Trimming left V 7 bases short and J 6 bases short, with 13 bases between. This CDR3 reads CSAKYRSEQYF. The CDR3, as DNA: TGCAGCGCCAAATATAGGAGCGAGCAGTACTTC.

The chain employs TRBV6-5 and TRBJ1-2; D is uncertain. CDR1 and CDR2 (germline): MNHEY, SVGAGI. The CDR3 has 15 amino acids. The V and J ends lost 6 bases and 6 bases respectively, with 20 bases between them. The CDR3 loop is CASRETQTEWHGYTF. CDR3 DNA sequence: TGTGCCAGCAGAGAAACCCAAACCGAGTGGCATGGCTACACCTTC.

V usage is TRBV7-9 and J usage is TRBJ1-2, with 10 bases lining up with TRBD1. The germline CDR1 and CDR2 sequences are SEHNR and FQNEAQ (reference sequence). The V and J ends lost 4 bases and 6 bases, in that order; junction bases with no gene match: 11. CDR3 size: 16 residues. The CDR3 nucleotides read TGTGCCAGCAGCTCGAACACCGGGACAGGGGACCATGGCTACACCTTC. Its translation is CASSSNTGTGDHGYTF.

This clone was seen just once. The CDR3 DNA reads TGTGCCAGCAGGGCTAGCGGGAGCTACGAGCAGTACTTC. As protein: CASRASGSYEQYF. The chain carries TRBV6-4 and TRBJ2-7, with TRBD2 matching 10 bases. The CDR3 has 13 amino acids. Per germline, CDR1 MRHNA and CDR2 SNTAGT. Trimming at V came to 6 bases and at J to 3 bases, leaving 2 bases not matched to a gene.

The J gene is TRBJ1-4, the V gene TRBV14; D not resolved. Germline lookup yields CDR1 SGHDN and CDR2 FVKESK. The CDR3 covers 15 residues. V lost 0 bases, J lost 5 bases, and 10 bases lay in between. The CDR3 nucleotides are TGTGCCAGCAGCCAAGATTTAACCGCAAATGAAAAACTGTTTTTT. It codes for CASSQDLTANEKLFF.

The rearrangement links TRBV28 to TRBJ2-7, with 7 bases aligning to TRBD2. CDR1 and CDR2 (germline): MDHEN, SYDVKM. V was pared by 6 bases and J by 6 bases, with 14 bases of the junction left unmatched. The length of the CDR3 is 15 residues. The CDR3 reads CASRVSGAPSVEQYF. The CDR3 nucleotides read TGTGCCAGCAGGGTCAGCGGGGCTCCCTCGGTCGAGCAGTACTTC.

The rearrangement joins TRBV29-1 to TRBJ2-7; 9 positions agree with TRBD1. Germline CDR1 reads SQVTM; CDR2 reads ANQGSEA. CDR3 length: 14 amino acids. With V trimmed by 4 bases and J by 2 bases, 6 bases remained unmatched. The CDR3 is CSVVFRTGAYEQYF. The CDR3 DNA sequence: TGCAGCGTTGTTTTTAGGACAGGGGCCTACGAGCAGTACTTC.

The chain recombines TRBV9 with TRBJ1-5; 8 bases line up with TRBD1. Germline V lookup: CDR1 SGDLS, CDR2 YYNGEE. V trimming: 1 base; J trimming: 2 bases; junction bases outside the gene matches: 2. This CDR3 spans 15 amino acids. DNA for the CDR3: TGTGCCAGCAGCGTAACAGGGGGAGGCAATCAGCCCCAGCATTTT. As protein: CASSVTGGGNQPQHF.

Concerning this clone itself: In the same sample, other DNA sequences code for this CDR3. This chain joins TRBV11-2 and TRBJ2-7; D is unclear. CDR3 length equals 15 residues. In germline, CDR1 is SGHAT, CDR2 FQNNGV. Trimming cost V 1 base and J 2 bases, with 12 bases left between them. The DNA for the CDR3 is TGTGCCAGCAGCTTAGGGGCAGGTACACCCTACGAGCAGTACTTC. It translates to CASSLGAGTPYEQYF.

The V and J genes are TRBV7-6 and TRBJ2-2; TRBD2 matches 11 bases. V shed 3 bases and J 5 bases; nucleotides not matched to a gene: 14. This CDR3 comprises 19 residues. CDR1 is SGHVS and CDR2 is FNYEAQ in the germline V gene. The CDR3 region has the DNA TGTGCCAGCAGCTTTAGGGACACCGATACTAGCGGGAGAACCGGGGAGCTGTTTTTT. It is translated as CASSFRDTDTSGRTGELFF.

This chain joins TRBV29-1 and TRBJ2-1; D unclear. CDR3 length: 13 amino acids. Between the trimmed V and J ends, which lost 4 bases and 0 bases, there was a span of 7 bases. CDR1 SQVTM and CDR2 ANQGSEA come from the germline V gene. CDR3 in amino acids: CSVVGFSYNEQFF. The CDR3 DNA reads TGCAGCGTTGTCGGGTTCTCCTACAATGAGCAGTTCTTC.